This record looks at one T cell receptor beta chain sequence and its context. The antigen is undetermined. Libraries were prepared by immunoSEQ multiplex PCR; TCRdb keeps only in-frame clonotypes and omits some of them. The sample lists more than 120,000 clones; approximately 89% were seen once. The sample belongs to a study of T cell responses to AZD1222 COVID-19 vaccine. Looked up from germline, CDR1 is MGHRA and CDR2 is YSYEKL. This CDR3 contains 16 residues. V shed 1 base, J shed 6 bases, and the junction held 9 bases outside the gene matches. Study-wide points: Rises in breadth and depth of Spike-specific TCRs came after two AZD1222 doses. As reported, nearly half of all spike-specific TCRs target variant regions that are unmutated. A mostly white British donor set with more females was recruited, and clonal diversity was possibly underestimated. Only 6 or 7 AZD1222 recipients tested seropositive at baseline.

This clonotype was obtained from an adult who received the AZD1222 COVID-19 vaccine. Sequenced material: peripheral blood, taken 28 days after the second AZD1222 dose. This chain joins TRBV4-1 and TRBJ1-3; 7 bases match TRBD1. The chain's CDR3 is CASSQGPGQSPNTIYF. For the CDR3, the DNA is TGCGCCAGCAGCCAAGGGCCGGGACAGAGTCCAAACACCATATATTTT.